The 23 T cell receptor beta chains below all came from one sample that was sequenced in a study of radiotherapy plus CTLA-4 blockade in lung cancer. Sequencing was performed with immunoSEQ multiplex PCR; in TCRdb, only in-frame clones are kept and a portion is missing. The sample shows 85,000 to 120,000 clones, about 84% of them seen only once. Material: peripheral blood, obtained from a patient treated with radiotherapy plus ipilimumab. Source of these receptors: a human donor with non-small cell lung cancer that progressed on radiotherapy plus ipilimumab. Some clones in this sample may be carry-over from other donors' samples.

J is TRBJ1-1 and V is TRBV6-1; TRBD1 might be the D (5 bases). Trimming removed 6 bases from V and 5 bases from J, with 16 bases in between. From germline, CDR1 is MNHNS and CDR2 SASEGT. The CDR3 is made up of 14 amino acids. DNA for the CDR3: TGTGCCAGCAGAGGGACGGGGGGAAAGACTGAAGCTTTCTTT. It specifies CASRGTGGKTEAFF.

This clone occurred a few times. The chain has TRBV11-2 and TRBJ1-2; D call uncertain. Trimming left V 1 base short and J 2 bases short, with 11 bases between. The CDR3 extends over 15 amino acids. The V gene's germline CDR1 is SGHAT and CDR2 FQNNGV. The CDR3 reads CASSLVGPSNYGYTF. For the CDR3, the DNA is TGTGCCAGCAGCTTAGTTGGCCCTTCCAACTATGGCTACACCTTC.

The chain couples TRBV6-4 to TRBJ1-5; possible D gene TRBD1, 5 bases. The CDR3 contains 19 residues. Trimming stripped 5 bases from V and 0 bases from J, with 23 bases between. From germline, CDR1 is MRHNA and CDR2 SNTAGT. The CDR3 region is CASSSGTLDRTHSNQPQHF. In nucleotides, the CDR3 is TGTGCCAGCAGTTCCGGGACCCTGGACCGAACCCATAGCAATCAGCCCCAGCATTTT.

The chain's CDR3 is CASSLTSGGLAGDTQYF. CDR3 in DNA: TGTGCCAGCAGCCTGACTAGCGGGGGGCTAGCGGGGGATACGCAGTATTTT. The chain carries TRBV5-6 and TRBJ2-3, with 13 bases matching TRBD2. The CDR3 is made up of 17 amino acids. J gave up 6 bases and V 4 bases, and 11 bases lay outside the gene matches. Germline V gene data show CDR1 as SGHDT and CDR2 as YYEEEE.

This chain links TRBV7-6 with TRBJ2-5; no clear D gene. Between the trimmed V and J ends, which lost 0 bases and 6 bases, there was a span of 11 bases. The CDR3 length is 14 residues. In germline, CDR1 is SGHVS, CDR2 FNYEAQ. For the CDR3, the DNA is TGTGCCAGCAGCTTAGCGGGAAGCATGCAGACCCAGTACTTC. Protein product: CASSLAGSMQTQYF.

The chain employs TRBV29-1 and TRBJ1-1, with 9 bases lining up with TRBD1. This CDR3 spans 13 amino acids. CDR1 is SQVTM and CDR2 is ANQGSEA in the germline V gene. V trimming: 7 bases; J trimming: 1 base; junction bases outside the gene matches: 4. Here the CDR3 reads CSAGQGTNTEAFF. CDR3 coding DNA: TGCAGCGCCGGACAGGGGACGAACACTGAAGCTTTCTTT.

J is TRBJ2-2 and V is TRBV9; TRBD1 matches 8 bases. CDR1 and CDR2 (germline): SGDLS, YYNGEE. The trim removed 6 bases at V and 1 base at J, leaving 5 bases unmatched. This CDR3 is 15 amino acids long. The CDR3 sequence: CASTTGTGNTGELFF. The CDR3 coding sequence is TGTGCCAGCACCACCGGGACAGGGAACACCGGGGAGCTGTTTTTT.

The V call is TRBV6-5, the J call TRBJ1-1; D not resolved. Trimming took 2 bases from V and 6 from J, leaving 4 bases between them. Germline-derived CDR1 and CDR2 are MNHEY and SVGAGI. This CDR3 comprises 11 residues. The CDR3 DNA reads TGTGCCAGCAGTTACCTGTCTGAAGCTTTCTTT. Its translation is CASSYLSEAFF.

The J gene is TRBJ2-3, the V gene TRBV28, with TRBD1 identical over 8 bases. The V and J ends lost 5 bases and 0 bases, in that order; junction bases with no gene match: 1. CDR1 is MDHEN, CDR2 SYDVKM, per germline. CDR3 length: 14 residues. CDR3 loop: CASSRDRSTDTQYF. Here the CDR3 DNA reads TGTGCCAGCAGTAGGGACAGGAGCACAGATACGCAGTATTTT.

The CDR3 sequence: CASSLFGQGSGETQYF. Written as DNA, the CDR3 is TGTGCCAGCAGTTTATTCGGACAGGGGAGCGGTGAGACCCAGTACTTC. The rearrangement links TRBV28 to TRBJ2-5, with 9 nucleotides matching TRBD1. CDR3 length: 16 residues. Germline assignment: CDR1 MDHEN and CDR2 SYDVKM. Trimming cost V 1 base and J 5 bases; bases outside gene matches: 8.

This chain joins TRBV4-1 and TRBJ1-5; D is ambiguous. The CDR3 consists of 13 residues. The germline V gene encodes CDR1 MGHRA and CDR2 YSYEKL. V gave up 4 bases and J gave up 7 bases, with 11 bases separating them. The CDR3: CASSRTEGQPQHF. The CDR3 bases are TGCGCCAGCAGCCGGACGGAGGGCCAGCCCCAGCATTTT.

The rearrangement uses TRBV4-2 and TRBJ2-2, with TRBD2 matching 8 bases. CDR3 length: 19 amino acids. The trim removed 6 bases at V and 2 bases at J, leaving 17 bases unmatched. Germline CDR1 reads LGHNA; CDR2 reads YNFKEQ. CDR3: CASRNNELAGGFNTGELFF. CDR3 bases: TGTGCCAGCAGGAACAACGAGCTGGCGGGGGGCTTCAACACCGGGGAGCTGTTTTTT.

This chain joins TRBV29-1 and TRBJ2-4, with 9 bases aligning to TRBD1. Germline V gene data show CDR1 as SQVTM and CDR2 as ANQGSEA. Trimming took 1 base from V and 3 from J; bases not matched to a gene: 4. This CDR3 has 15 amino acids. CDR3 sequence (DNA): TGCAGCGTTGAAGGGACAGGGGTCCACAAAAACATTCAGTACTTC. As protein: CSVEGTGVHKNIQYF.

The V gene is TRBV18, the J gene TRBJ2-2, with 11 bases that match TRBD2. Germline assignment: CDR1 KGHSH and CDR2 LQKENI. J was trimmed by 3 bases and V by 3 bases; bases with no gene match: 3. The CDR3 runs 16 residues. The CDR3 DNA is TGTGCCAGCTCACCCCGACTAGCGGGGTACACCGGGGAGCTGTTTTTT. It is translated as CASSPRLAGYTGELFF.

This chain uses TRBV13 with TRBJ2-1, with D perhaps matching TRBD2 (5 bases). Germline V gene data show CDR1 as PRHDT and CDR2 as FYEKMQ (reference sequence). There are 15 residues in the CDR3. Deletions cut 3 bases from V and 5 bases from J, with 14 bases between. CDR3 nucleotide sequence: TGTGCCAGCAGCTTCCGGGCTAGCTTACACAATGAGCAGTTCTTC. Amino acid sequence: CASSFRASLHNEQFF. The entire variable domain, with the rest obtained from reference TRBV13 and TRBJ2-1, is as follows: AAGVIQSPRHLIKEKRETATLKCYPIPRHDTVYWYQQGPGQDPQFLISFYEKMQSDKGSIPDRFSAQQFSDYHSELNMSSLELGDSALYFCASSFRASLHNEQFFGPGTRLTVL.

The count of this clone is one. This rearrangement joins TRBV30 to TRBJ1-1, with D hard to call. The germline gives CDR1 GTSNPN, CDR2 SVGIG (reference sequence). CDR3 length equals 12 residues. Trimming removed 5 bases at V and 6 bases at J, with 13 bases between. The CDR3 DNA reads TGTGCCTGGGACACGGGCGGCGCTGAAGCTTTCTTT. Translating it yields CAWDTGGAEAFF.

CDR3: CASSTRATSTDTQYF. In DNA, the CDR3 is TGTGCCAGCAGCACCCGGGCAACTTCCACAGATACGCAGTATTTT. V gene TRBV11-2 combines with J gene TRBJ2-3; D gene uncertain. This CDR3 has 15 residues. Deletions cut 5 bases from V and 2 bases from J, with 14 bases between. The germline V gene has CDR1 SGHAT and CDR2 FQNNGV.

The gene calls are TRBV11-2 and TRBJ2-1, with D hard to call. CDR3 length: 13 residues. CDR1 SGHAT and CDR2 FQNNGV come from the germline V gene. V was shortened by 2 bases and J by 4 bases, with 6 bases between the two germline ends. The CDR3 region is CASSLSGYNEQFF. For the CDR3, the DNA is TGTGCCAGCAGCTTATCAGGATACAATGAGCAGTTCTTC.

CDR3: CASSDSSGGAQEQFF. The DNA of the CDR3 is TGTGCCAGCAGTGACTCTAGCGGGGGAGCCCAGGAGCAGTTCTTC. The chain recombines TRBV6-4 with TRBJ2-1; TRBD2 matches 9 bases. J lost 10 bases, V lost 0 bases, and 7 bases had no gene match. Germline V lookup: CDR1 MRHNA, CDR2 SNTAGT. The CDR3 is 15 amino acids.

The chain uses TRBV29-1 and TRBJ1-4, with 7 bases matching TRBD1. The CDR3 runs 14 residues. J gave up 3 bases and V 3 bases, and 4 bases lay outside the gene matches. Germline assignment: CDR1 SQVTM and CDR2 ANQGSEA. The CDR3 is CSVESGGPNEKLFF. CDR3 coding DNA: TGCAGCGTTGAGTCAGGGGGACCTAATGAAAAACTGTTTTTT. Complete variable domain (other parts from reference TRBV29-1 and TRBJ1-4): SAVISQKPSRDICQRGTSLTIQCQVDSQVTMMFWYRQQPGQSLTLIATANQGSEATYESGFVIDKFPISRPNLTFSTLTVSNMSPEDSSIYLCSVESGGPNEKLFFGSGTQLSVL.

The CDR3 loop reads CASSVQGFGYGYTF. CDR3 DNA: TGTGCCAGCAGTGTACAGGGGTTCGGGTATGGCTACACCTTC. J is TRBJ1-2 and V is TRBV6-1; 7 nucleotides agree with TRBD1. The J segment lost 5 bases and the V segment lost 4 bases, leaving 7 bases of the junction unmatched. Per the germline V gene, CDR1 is MNHNS and CDR2 is SASEGT. The CDR3 covers 14 residues.

The CDR3 loop is CASSFTGGGPHSSYNEQFF. CDR3 DNA sequence: TGTGCCAGCAGTTTTACGGGGGGGGGCCCCCATAGCTCCTACAATGAGCAGTTCTTC. The V gene is TRBV28, the J gene TRBJ2-1, with 8 bases matching TRBD2. The CDR3 totals 19 residues. CDR1 and CDR2 (germline): MDHEN, SYDVKM. V was pared by 3 bases and J by 0 bases, with 13 bases of the junction left unmatched. Supplemented by reference TRBV28 and TRBJ2-1, the full variable domain reads DVKVTQSSRYLVKRTGEKVFLECVQDMDHENMFWYRQDPGLGLRLIYFSYDVKMKEKGDIPEGYSVSREKKERFSLILESASTNQTSMYLCASSFTGGGPHSSYNEQFFGPGTRLTVL.

The chain carries TRBV30 and TRBJ2-7, with D unclear. Germline assignment: CDR1 GTSNPN and CDR2 SVGIG (reference sequence). Trimming took off 2 bases at V and 0 bases at J, with 2 bases between the two ends. The CDR3 consists of 11 residues. Here the CDR3 reads CAWSYSYEQYF. The CDR3 nucleotides read TGTGCCTGGAGTTACTCCTACGAGCAGTACTTC.